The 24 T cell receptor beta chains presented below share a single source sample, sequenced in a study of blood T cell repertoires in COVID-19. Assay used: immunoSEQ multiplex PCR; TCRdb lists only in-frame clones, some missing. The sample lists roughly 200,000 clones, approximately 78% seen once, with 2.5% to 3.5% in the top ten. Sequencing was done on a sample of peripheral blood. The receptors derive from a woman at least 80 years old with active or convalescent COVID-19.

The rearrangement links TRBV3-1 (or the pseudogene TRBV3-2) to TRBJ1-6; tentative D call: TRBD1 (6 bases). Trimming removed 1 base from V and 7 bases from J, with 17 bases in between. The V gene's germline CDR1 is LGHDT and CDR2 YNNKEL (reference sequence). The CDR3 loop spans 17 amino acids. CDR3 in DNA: TGTGCCAGCAGCCAAGTCTTTGTGGGGGCGGGCAATTCACCCCTCCACTTT. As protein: CASSQVFVGAGNSPLHF.

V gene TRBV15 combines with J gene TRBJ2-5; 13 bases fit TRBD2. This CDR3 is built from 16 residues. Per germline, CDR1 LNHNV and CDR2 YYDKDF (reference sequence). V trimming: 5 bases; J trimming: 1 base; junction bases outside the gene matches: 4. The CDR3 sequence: CATSQGLAGLQETQYF. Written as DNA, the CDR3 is TGTGCCACCAGCCAGGGACTAGCGGGGCTCCAAGAGACCCAGTACTTC.

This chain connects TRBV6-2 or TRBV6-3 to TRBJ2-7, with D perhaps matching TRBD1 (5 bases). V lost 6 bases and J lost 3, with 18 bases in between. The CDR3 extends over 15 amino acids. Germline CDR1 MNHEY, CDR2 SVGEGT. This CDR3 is CASSRRPTGYYEQYF. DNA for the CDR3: TGTGCCAGCAGCCGACGGCCTACAGGTTACTACGAGCAGTACTTC.

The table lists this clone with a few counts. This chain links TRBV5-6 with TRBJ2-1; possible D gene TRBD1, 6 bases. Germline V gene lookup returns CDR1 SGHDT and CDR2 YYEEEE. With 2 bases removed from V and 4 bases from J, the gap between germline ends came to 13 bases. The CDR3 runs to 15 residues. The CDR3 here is CASSLGGNMYNEQFF. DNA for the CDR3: TGTGCCAGCAGCTTAGGGGGTAATATGTACAATGAGCAGTTCTTC.

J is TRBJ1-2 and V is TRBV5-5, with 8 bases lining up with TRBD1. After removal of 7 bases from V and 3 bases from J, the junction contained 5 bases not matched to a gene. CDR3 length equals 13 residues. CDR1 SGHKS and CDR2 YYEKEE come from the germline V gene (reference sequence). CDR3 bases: TGTGCCAGCCGAATGGACAGGGACTATGGCTACACCTTC. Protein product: CASRMDRDYGYTF.

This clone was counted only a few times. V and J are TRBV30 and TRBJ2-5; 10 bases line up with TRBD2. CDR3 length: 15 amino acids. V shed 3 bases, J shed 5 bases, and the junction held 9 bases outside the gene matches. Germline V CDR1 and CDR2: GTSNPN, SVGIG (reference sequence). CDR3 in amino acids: CAWSRLAGVSETQYF. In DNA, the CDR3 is TGTGCCTGGAGCCGCCTAGCGGGGGTTTCGGAGACCCAGTACTTC.

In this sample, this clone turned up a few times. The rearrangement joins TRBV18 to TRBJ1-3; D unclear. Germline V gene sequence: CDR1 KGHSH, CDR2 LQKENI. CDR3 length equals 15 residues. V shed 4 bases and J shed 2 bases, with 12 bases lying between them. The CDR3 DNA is TGTGCCAGCTCACAAGACATCCTCCCTGGAAACACCATATATTTT. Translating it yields CASSQDILPGNTIYF.

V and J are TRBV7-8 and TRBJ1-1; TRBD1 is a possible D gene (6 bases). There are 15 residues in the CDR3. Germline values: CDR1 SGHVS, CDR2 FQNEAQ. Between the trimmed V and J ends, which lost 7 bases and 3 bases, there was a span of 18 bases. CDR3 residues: CASNKMGPGDTEAFF. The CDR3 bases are TGTGCCAGCAACAAAATGGGCCCAGGGGACACTGAAGCTTTCTTT.

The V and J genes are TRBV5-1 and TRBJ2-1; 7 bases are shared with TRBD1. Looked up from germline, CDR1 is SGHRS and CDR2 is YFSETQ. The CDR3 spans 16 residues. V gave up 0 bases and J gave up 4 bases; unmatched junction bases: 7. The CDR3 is CASSLVDRRRYNEQFF. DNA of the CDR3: TGCGCCAGCAGCTTGGTGGACAGGCGTCGTTACAATGAGCAGTTCTTC.

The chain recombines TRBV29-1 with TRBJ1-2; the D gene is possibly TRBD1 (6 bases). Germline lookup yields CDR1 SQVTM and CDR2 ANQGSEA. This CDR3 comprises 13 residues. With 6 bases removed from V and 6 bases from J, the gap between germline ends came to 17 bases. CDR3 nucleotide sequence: TGCAGCGTCCAGAGGGGGGGCAGTAATGGCTACACCTTC. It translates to CSVQRGGSNGYTF.

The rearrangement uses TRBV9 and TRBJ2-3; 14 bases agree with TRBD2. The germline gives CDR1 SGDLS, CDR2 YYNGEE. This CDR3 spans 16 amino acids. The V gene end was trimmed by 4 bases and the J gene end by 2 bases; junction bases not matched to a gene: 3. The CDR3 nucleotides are TGTGCCAGCAGCACGGGACTAGCGGGGGACACAGATACGCAGTATTTT. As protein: CASSTGLAGDTDTQYF.

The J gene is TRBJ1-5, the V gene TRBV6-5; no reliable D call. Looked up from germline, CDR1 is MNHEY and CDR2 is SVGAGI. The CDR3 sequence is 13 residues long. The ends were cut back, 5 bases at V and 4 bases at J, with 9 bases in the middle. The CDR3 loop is CASSREGNQPQHF. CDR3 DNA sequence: TGTGCCAGCAGTCGGGAAGGGAATCAGCCCCAGCATTTT.

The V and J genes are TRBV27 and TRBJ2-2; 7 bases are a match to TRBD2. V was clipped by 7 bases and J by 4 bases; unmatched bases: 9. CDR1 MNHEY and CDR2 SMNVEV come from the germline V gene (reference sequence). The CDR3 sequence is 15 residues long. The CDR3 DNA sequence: TGTGCCAGCACCCGAGGGAGACTAGCCACCGGGGAGCTGTTTTTT. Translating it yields CASTRGRLATGELFF.

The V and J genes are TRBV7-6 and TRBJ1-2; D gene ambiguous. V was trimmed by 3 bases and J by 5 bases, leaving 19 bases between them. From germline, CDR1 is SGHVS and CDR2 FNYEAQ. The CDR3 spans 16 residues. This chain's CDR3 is CASSLGPFEGRYGYTF. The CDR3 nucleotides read TGTGCCAGCAGCTTGGGCCCGTTTGAGGGAAGATATGGCTACACCTTC.

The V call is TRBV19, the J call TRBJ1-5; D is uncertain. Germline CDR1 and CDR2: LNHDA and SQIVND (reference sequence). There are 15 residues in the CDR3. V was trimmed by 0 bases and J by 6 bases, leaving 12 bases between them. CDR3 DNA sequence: TGTGCCAGTAGTATAGAGTCCTTAGGGAGTCAGCCCCAGCATTTT. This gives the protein CASSIESLGSQPQHF.

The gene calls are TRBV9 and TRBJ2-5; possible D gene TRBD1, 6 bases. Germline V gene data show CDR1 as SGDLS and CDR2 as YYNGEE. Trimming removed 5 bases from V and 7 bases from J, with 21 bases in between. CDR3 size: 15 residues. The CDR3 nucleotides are TGTGCCAGCAGAGCGGACAGACTTCGACCGGGGACCCAGTACTTC. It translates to CASRADRLRPGTQYF.

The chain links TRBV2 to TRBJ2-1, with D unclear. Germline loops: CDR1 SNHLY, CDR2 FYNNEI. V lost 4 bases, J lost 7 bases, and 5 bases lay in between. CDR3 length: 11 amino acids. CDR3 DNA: TGTGCCAGCAGTGTGAGTAATGAGCAGTTCTTC. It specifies CASSVSNEQFF.

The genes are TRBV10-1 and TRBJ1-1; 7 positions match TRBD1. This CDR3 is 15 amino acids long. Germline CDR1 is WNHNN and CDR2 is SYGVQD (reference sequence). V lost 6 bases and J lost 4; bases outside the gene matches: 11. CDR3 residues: CASRTKRDSGTEAFF. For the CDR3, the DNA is TGCGCCAGCAGGACCAAACGGGACAGTGGCACTGAAGCTTTCTTT.

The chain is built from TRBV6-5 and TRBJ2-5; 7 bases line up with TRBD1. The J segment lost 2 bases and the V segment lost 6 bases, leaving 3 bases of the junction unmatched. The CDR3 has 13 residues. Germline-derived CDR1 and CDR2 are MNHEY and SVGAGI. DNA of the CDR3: TGTGCCAGCAGCAGGGGACAGCAAGAGACCCAGTACTTC. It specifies CASSRGQQETQYF.

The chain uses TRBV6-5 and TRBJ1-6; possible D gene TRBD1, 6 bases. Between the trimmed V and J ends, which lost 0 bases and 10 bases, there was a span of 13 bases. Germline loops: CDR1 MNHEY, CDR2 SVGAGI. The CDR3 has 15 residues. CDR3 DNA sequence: TGTGCCAGCAGTTACTCGGGGGGGCAGGGATCACCCCTCCACTTT. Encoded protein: CASSYSGGQGSPLHF.

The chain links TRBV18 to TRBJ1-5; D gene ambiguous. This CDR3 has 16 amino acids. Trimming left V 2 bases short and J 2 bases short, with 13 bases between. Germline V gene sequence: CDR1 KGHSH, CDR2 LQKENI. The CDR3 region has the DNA TGTGCCAGCTCACCATTCGGGAGTTCGGGCAATCAGCCCCAGCATTTT. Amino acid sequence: CASSPFGSSGNQPQHF.

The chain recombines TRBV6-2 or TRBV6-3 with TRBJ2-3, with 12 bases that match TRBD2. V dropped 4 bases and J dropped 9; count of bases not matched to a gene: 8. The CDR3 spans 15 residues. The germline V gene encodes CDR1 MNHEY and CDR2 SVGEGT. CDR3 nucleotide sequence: TGTGCCAGCAGTTTGACTAGCGGGGGCGGTGGGACGCAGTATTTT. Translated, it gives CASSLTSGGGGTQYF.

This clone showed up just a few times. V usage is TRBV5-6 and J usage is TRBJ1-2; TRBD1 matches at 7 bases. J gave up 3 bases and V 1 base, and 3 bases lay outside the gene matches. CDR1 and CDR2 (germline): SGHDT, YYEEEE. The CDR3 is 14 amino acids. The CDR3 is CASSLTDRDYGYTF. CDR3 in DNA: TGTGCCAGCAGCTTGACCGACAGGGACTATGGCTACACCTTC.

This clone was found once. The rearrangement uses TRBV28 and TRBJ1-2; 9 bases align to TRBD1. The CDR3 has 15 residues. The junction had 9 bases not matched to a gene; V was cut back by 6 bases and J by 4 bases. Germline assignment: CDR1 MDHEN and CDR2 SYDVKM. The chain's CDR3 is CASRVPGQGLYGYTF. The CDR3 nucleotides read TGTGCCAGCAGGGTCCCGGGACAGGGACTCTATGGCTACACCTTC.